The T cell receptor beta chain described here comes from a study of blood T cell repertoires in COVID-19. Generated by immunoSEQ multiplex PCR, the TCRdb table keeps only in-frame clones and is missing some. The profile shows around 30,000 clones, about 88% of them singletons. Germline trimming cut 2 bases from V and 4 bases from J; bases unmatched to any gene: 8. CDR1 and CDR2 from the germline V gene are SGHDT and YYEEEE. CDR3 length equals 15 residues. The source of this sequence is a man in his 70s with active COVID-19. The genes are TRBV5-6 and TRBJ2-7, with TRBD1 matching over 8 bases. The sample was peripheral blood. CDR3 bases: TGTGCCAGCAGCTTCATTGACAGGGGTTTTTACGAGCAGTACTTC. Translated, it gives CASSFIDRGFYEQYF.